This TCR beta chain was obtained from a study of T cells in Graves' hyperthyroidism and ophthalmopathy. Study details: At initial diagnosis, before any treatment had begun, peripheral blood was obtained. General observations from the study: Most expanded thyroid clonotypes above 0.001 also appeared in blood.

These patients, aged 18 to 65, had recently diagnosed hyperthyroidism lasting under 2 months. Lactation, pregnancy, other autoimmune disease or uncontrolled infection led to exclusion of patients. Researchers took RNA transcripts and amplified the TCR beta CDR3 regions from them. The primer set for the first-round RT-PCR of the TCR CDR3 was HTBI. A single record per CDR3 protein comes from TCRdb applying MiXCR to the multiplex PCR reads. The sample has hundreds of thousands of distinct CDR3 sequences, less than 30% seen once. This clonotype was detected many times. The antigen remains undetermined. Germline V gene lookup returns CDR1 SGDLS and CDR2 YYNGEE. Trimming shortened V by 5 bases and J by 3 bases, and 11 bases separated the two germline ends. The CDR3 spans 13 residues.

Sequencing was done on a sample of blood. This clonotype was obtained from a man in his forties or fifties with Graves' hyperthyroidism that later progressed to Graves' ophthalmopathy. The chain joins TRBV9 to TRBJ1-1; no definite D call. The CDR3 sequence: CASSPSVHTEAFF. The CDR3 nucleotides are TGTGCCAGCAGTCCGAGTGTGCACACTGAAGCTTTCTTT.